The 11 T cell receptor beta chains in this list originate from one sample, sequenced in a study of pediatric ulcerative colitis. Libraries were prepared by immunoSEQ multiplex PCR; TCRdb keeps only in-frame clonotypes and omits some of them. This sample carries 15,000 to 20,000 clones, nearly 80% of them seen once, and the ten largest clones take approximately 7.5%. During colonoscopy, one to two rectal pinch biopsies were collected. The sequencing sample was made of gut tissue. These receptors were taken from a boy aged 5-17 years who was a control in a study of pediatric ulcerative colitis.

J is TRBJ1-1 and V is TRBV6-1, with 9 bases identical to TRBD1. This CDR3 region has 14 residues. V lost 5 bases to trimming and J lost 5 bases; unmatched junction nucleotides: 6. Germline V lookup: CDR1 MNHNS, CDR2 SASEGT. The CDR3 protein is CASSSDRGETEAFF. The CDR3 DNA is TGTGCCAGCAGTTCGGACAGGGGCGAGACTGAAGCTTTCTTT.

The CDR3 DNA follows: TGTGCCAGCAGTGAATTTTCCGAAGGAAACACCATATATTTT. This codes for CASSEFSEGNTIYF. This chain connects TRBV6-1 to TRBJ1-3; no definite D call. Germline CDR1 is MNHNS and CDR2 is SASEGT. This CDR3 comprises 14 residues. Trimming removed 2 bases from V and 4 bases from J, with 9 bases in between.

This clone came up a few times. The chain couples TRBV2 to TRBJ2-1; 9 bases map to TRBD1. J lost 4 bases, V lost 4 bases, and 5 bases had no gene match. This CDR3 spans 15 amino acids. Germline CDR1 reads SNHLY; CDR2 reads FYNNEI. The CDR3 DNA follows: TGTGCCAGCAGTGGTAGGACAGGGGTTTACAATGAGCAGTTCTTC. It is translated as CASSGRTGVYNEQFF. The full variable domain, rest sourced from reference TRBV2 and TRBJ2-1, is EPEVTQTPSHQVTQMGQEVILRCVPISNHLYFYWYRQILGQKVEFLVSFYNNEISEKSEIFDDQFSVERPDGSNFTLKIRSTKLEDSAMYFCASSGRTGVYNEQFFGPGTRLTVL.

The table lists this clone with a few counts. The chain combines TRBV2 with TRBJ1-3; D not certain. V was clipped by 4 bases and J by 0 bases, with 13 bases between them. Looked up from germline, CDR1 is SNHLY and CDR2 is FYNNEI. The CDR3 is 16 amino acids. The CDR3 DNA is TGTGCCAGCAGTGCGGTCGGGCGAAGCTCTGGAAACACCATATATTTT. Translating it yields CASSAVGRSSGNTIYF. Looking up the rest from reference TRBV2 and TRBJ1-3 gives the full variable domain: EPEVTQTPSHQVTQMGQEVILRCVPISNHLYFYWYRQILGQKVEFLVSFYNNEISEKSEIFDDQFSVERPDGSNFTLKIRSTKLEDSAMYFCASSAVGRSSGNTIYFGEGSWLTVV.

This chain joins TRBV7-2 and TRBJ1-1; D may be TRBD1 (5 bases). V was cut by 1 base and J by 10 bases, with 10 bases left in between. The CDR3 has 12 amino acids. Germline CDR1 is SGHTA and CDR2 is FQGNSA. The CDR3 nucleotides are TGTGCCAGCAGCTTAGACAGGAGGGGAGCTTTCTTT. Translation: CASSLDRRGAFF.

The J gene is TRBJ2-2, the V gene TRBV9, with unresolved D. Germline V gene data show CDR1 as SGDLS and CDR2 as YYNGEE. The V end was cut by 3 bases, the J end by 1 base, with 4 bases between. The CDR3 has 13 residues. The CDR3 nucleotides are TGTGCCAGCAGCGCCAGGAACACCGGGGAGCTGTTTTTT. This sequence encodes CASSARNTGELFF. Supplemented by reference TRBV9 and TRBJ2-2, the full variable domain reads DSGVTQTPKHLITATGQRVTLRCSPRSGDLSVYWYQQSLDQGLQFLIQYYNGEERAKGNILERFSAQQFPDLHSELNLSSLELGDSALYFCASSARNTGELFFGEGSRLTVL.

The chain combines TRBV18 with TRBJ2-5, with no clear D. V was pared by 3 bases and J by 1 base, with 6 bases between. CDR1 is KGHSH, CDR2 LQKENI, per germline. There are 13 residues in the CDR3. Here the CDR3 reads CASSPTLQETQYF. CDR3 DNA: TGTGCCAGCTCACCGACCCTCCAAGAGACCCAGTACTTC.

The rearrangement links TRBV6-1 to TRBJ1-2, with D hard to call. The CDR3 has 14 amino acids. V gave up 2 bases and J gave up 5 bases, with 12 bases separating them. Germline-derived CDR1 and CDR2 are MNHNS and SASEGT. CDR3 DNA: TGTGCCAGCAGTGAAACCTCTGGAGGTTATGGCTACACCTTC. Residues: CASSETSGGYGYTF.

The chain is built from TRBV10-2 and TRBJ2-3, with 12 bases identical to TRBD2. This CDR3 has 15 residues. The germline CDR1 and CDR2 sequences are WSHSY and SAAADI. V was clipped by 10 bases and J by 4 bases; unmatched bases: 9. For the CDR3, the DNA is TGCGCCACCTCGTCGCTAGCGGGGGGGGCAGATACGCAGTATTTT. Translating it yields CATSSLAGGADTQYF.

This clone was recorded a few times. V gene TRBV13 combines with J gene TRBJ1-2, with D uncertain. Trimming stripped 5 bases from V and 2 bases from J, with 12 bases between. The CDR3 spans 14 residues. Germline V gene sequence: CDR1 PRHDT, CDR2 FYEKMQ (reference sequence). CDR3 coding DNA: TGTGCCAGCAGCCCCCGGTCGACCAACTATGGCTACACCTTC. Translation gives CASSPRSTNYGYTF.

The V and J genes are TRBV27 and TRBJ2-7; TRBD1 aligns across 10 bases. CDR1 and CDR2 (germline): MNHEY, SMNVEV (reference sequence). The CDR3 has 16 amino acids. The V segment lost 8 bases and the J segment 0 bases; nucleotides outside the gene matches: 10. The CDR3 DNA reads TGTGCCAGCGCTTTGTTTGGGACAGGGGCCTCCTACGAGCAGTACTTC. It encodes CASALFGTGASYEQYF.